These 22 T cell receptor beta chains originate from one sample sequenced in a study of T cell changes during pregnancy in multiple sclerosis (dated by TCRdb to the late 2010s). The receptor library was made with the immunoSEQ multiplex PCR assay. Here the immuneACCESS table is served through TCRdb, limited to in-frame sequences with V and J called. Missing clones are a known gap in these copies; in checked studies unresolved V genes cover under half, and the rest lacks a known reason. Recorded for this sample are tens of thousands of clones; 85% to 95% of them occurred a single time. Roughly 3% of the sample lies in the top ten. The specimen comprised CD8+ T cells from peripheral blood mononuclear cells, sampled in the third trimester of pregnancy. The receptors were sampled from a female donor in good health, enrolled as a control in a pregnancy study.

The genes are TRBV7-3 and TRBJ2-2; D not resolved. CDR3 size: 12 residues. Per germline, CDR1 SGHTA and CDR2 FQGTGA. V was clipped by 5 bases and J by 6 bases, with 7 bases between them. The CDR3 DNA is TGTGCCAGCAGCCGGGTATCCGGGGAGCTGTTTTTT. It is translated as CASSRVSGELFF.

The chain links TRBV19 to TRBJ1-1; 10 nucleotides agree with TRBD1. The CDR3 length is 16 residues. Germline V gene lookup returns CDR1 LNHDA and CDR2 SQIVND (reference sequence). J gave up 0 bases and V 5 bases, and 6 bases lay outside the gene matches. The CDR3 nucleotides read TGTGCCAGTAGTTGGCGGGACAGGGGTGTGAACACTGAAGCTTTCTTT. Its translation is CASSWRDRGVNTEAFF. Filled out from reference TRBV19 and TRBJ1-1, the complete variable domain reads DGGITQSPKYLFRKEGQNVTLSCEQNLNHDAMYWYRQDPGQGLRLIYYSQIVNDFQKGDIAEGYSVSREKKESFPLTVTSAQKNPTAFYLCASSWRDRGVNTEAFFGQGTRLTVV.

V usage is TRBV2 and J usage is TRBJ2-7; weak D call: TRBD1 (5 bases). V was shortened by 6 bases and J by 2 bases, with 11 bases between the two germline ends. CDR3 size: 13 residues. Germline CDR1 SNHLY, CDR2 FYNNEI. CDR3 in DNA: TGTGCCAGCAGGGAACAGGTAGCCTACGAGCAGTACTTC. It specifies CASREQVAYEQYF.

The rearrangement uses TRBV5-4 and TRBJ1-1; 7 nucleotides agree with TRBD1. CDR1 and CDR2 (germline): SGHNT, YYREEE (reference sequence). The junction had 5 bases not matched to a gene; V was cut back by 2 bases and J by 1 base. CDR3 length: 15 residues. CDR3: CASSFGDSQNTEAFF. CDR3 DNA sequence: TGTGCCAGCAGCTTCGGGGACAGTCAGAACACTGAAGCTTTCTTT.

This chain uses TRBV11-2 with TRBJ1-6; possibly TRBD1 for D (5 bases). Germline-derived CDR1 and CDR2 are SGHAT and FQNNGV. This CDR3 comprises 12 residues. V lost 6 bases and J lost 7, with 7 bases in between. DNA for the CDR3: TGTGCCAGCAGACCAGGGAATTCACCCCTCCACTTT. This translates into CASRPGNSPLHF.

The rearrangement uses TRBV9 and TRBJ1-1; no definite D call. Germline V gives CDR1 SGDLS, CDR2 YYNGEE. CDR3 length: 15 residues. Trimming removed 4 bases at V and 1 base at J, with 14 bases between. Written as DNA, the CDR3 is TGTGCCAGCAGCTTGCTCGAGGTAGGGAACACTGAAGCTTTCTTT. As protein: CASSLLEVGNTEAFF.

The chain carries TRBV9 and TRBJ1-5; 10 nucleotides line up with TRBD1. Germline CDR1 SGDLS, CDR2 YYNGEE. With 3 bases clipped from V and 0 bases from J, the junction kept 9 bases outside the gene matches. The CDR3 has 18 amino acids. The CDR3 is CASSAGTGEANSNQPQHF. The CDR3 DNA is TGTGCCAGCAGCGCCGGGACAGGGGAGGCAAATAGCAATCAGCCCCAGCATTTT.

The chain combines TRBV29-1 with TRBJ1-1, with a possible D match to TRBD1 (6 bases). The CDR3 loop spans 15 amino acids. CDR1 SQVTM and CDR2 ANQGSEA come from the germline V gene. V dropped 3 bases and J dropped 0 bases, with 14 bases sitting between them. CDR3 in amino acids: CSVEQGGGMNTEAFF. The CDR3 DNA sequence: TGCAGCGTTGAGCAGGGTGGGGGCATGAACACTGAAGCTTTCTTT.

The chain has TRBV2 and TRBJ2-1; 7 bases line up with TRBD1. Trimming cost V 10 bases and J 15 bases; bases outside gene matches: 9. The CDR3 sequence is 10 residues long. Germline V gene lookup returns CDR1 SNHLY and CDR2 FYNNEI. The CDR3 region has the DNA TGTGCCACCCGAGGGGACAGTTTGTTCTTC. This translates into CATRGDSLFF.

The V call is TRBV28, the J call TRBJ2-7; D possibly corresponds to TRBD1 (5 bases). V was trimmed by 2 bases and J by 3 bases, leaving 14 bases between them. The CDR3 spans 15 residues. Germline V gene lookup returns CDR1 MDHEN and CDR2 SYDVKM. The CDR3 protein is CASSLQGSRGYEQYF. The DNA of the CDR3 is TGTGCCAGCAGTTTACAGGGTAGTCGAGGCTACGAGCAGTACTTC.

The chain carries TRBV30 and TRBJ1-1; D is perhaps TRBD1 (6 bases). V lost 0 bases, J lost 6 bases, and 20 bases lay in between. Germline CDR1 reads GTSNPN; CDR2 reads SVGIG (reference sequence). This CDR3 region has 16 residues. CDR3 DNA: TGTGCCTGGAGTGTACCCATATCCGACAGGTACCCTGAAGCTTTCTTT. This gives the protein CAWSVPISDRYPEAFF. Complete variable domain (other parts from reference TRBV30 and TRBJ1-1): SQTIHQWPATLVQPVGSPLSLECTVEGTSNPNLYWYRQAAGRGLQLLFYSVGIGQISSEVPQNLSASRPQDRQFILSSKKLLLSDSGFYLCAWSVPISDRYPEAFFGQGTRLTVV.

The chain is built from TRBV14 and TRBJ1-2; the match to TRBD1 covers 7 bases. Germline-derived CDR1 and CDR2 are SGHDN and FVKESK. V lost 1 base, J lost 3 bases, and 8 bases stayed unmatched. The length of the CDR3 is 16 residues. CDR3 nucleotides: TGTGCCAGCAGCCAAGGGTTCAGGGGGACGGACTATGGCTACACCTTC. Protein sequence: CASSQGFRGTDYGYTF. The variable domain in full, completed from reference TRBV14 and TRBJ1-2, reads EAGVTQFPSHSVIEKGQTVTLRCDPISGHDNLYWYRRVMGKEIKFLLHFVKESKQDESGMPNNRFLAERTGGTYSTLKVQPAELEDSGVYFCASSQGFRGTDYGYTFGSGTRLTVV.

The chain joins TRBV11-2 to TRBJ1-3, with no clear D. The CDR3 is 16 residues long. Trimming removed 1 base at V and 0 bases at J, with 10 bases between. Germline CDR1 is SGHAT and CDR2 is FQNNGV. CDR3 coding DNA: TGTGCCAGCAGCTTAGGGCCAGTTCTCTCTGGAAACACCATATATTTT. It is translated as CASSLGPVLSGNTIYF.

The chain uses TRBV4-3 and TRBJ2-2; possibly TRBD2 for D (6 bases). Germline CDR1 and CDR2: LGHNA and YSLEER. The CDR3 length is 14 residues. Trimming removed 4 bases from V and 7 bases from J, with 13 bases in between. CDR3 loop: CASSPRGMDGELFF. DNA of the CDR3: TGCGCCAGCAGCCCTCGCGGGATGGACGGGGAGCTGTTTTTT.

CDR3 coding DNA: TGTGCCAGCAGCCCCCCCAGCAGGGGGAACTATGGCTACACCTTC. Amino acids: CASSPPSRGNYGYTF. This sequence joins TRBV13 and TRBJ1-2; 7 positions agree with TRBD1. Trimming at V came to 5 bases and at J to 2 bases, leaving 8 bases not matched to a gene. Germline V gene data show CDR1 as PRHDT and CDR2 as FYEKMQ (reference sequence). The CDR3 spans 15 residues.

This chain links TRBV27 with TRBJ1-1, with D possibly TRBD1 on 5 matching bases. There are 13 residues in the CDR3. Deletions cut 4 bases from V and 5 bases from J, with 11 bases between. Germline V gene sequence: CDR1 MNHEY, CDR2 SMNVEV (reference sequence). The CDR3 loop reads CASSYRGETEAFF. The CDR3 coding sequence is TGTGCCAGCAGTTATCGGGGGGAAACTGAAGCTTTCTTT.

The J gene is TRBJ1-2, the V gene TRBV9, with 9 bases matching TRBD1. The CDR3 loop spans 16 amino acids. The V segment lost 4 bases and the J segment 4 bases; nucleotides outside the gene matches: 11. From germline, CDR1 is SGDLS and CDR2 YYNGEE. The CDR3: CASSPTPGQGTYGYTF. CDR3 in DNA: TGTGCCAGCAGCCCCACCCCTGGACAGGGGACCTATGGCTACACCTTC.

The rearrangement links TRBV6-1 to TRBJ2-5, with 7 bases lining up with TRBD1. With V trimmed by 2 bases and J by 4 bases, 4 bases remained unmatched. From germline, CDR1 is MNHNS and CDR2 SASEGT. The CDR3 is made up of 14 amino acids. CDR3 region: CASSERGRGETQYF. CDR3 nucleotide sequence: TGTGCCAGCAGTGAAAGGGGGCGCGGAGAGACCCAGTACTTC.

The V call is TRBV13, the J call TRBJ2-7; 9 positions match TRBD2. Per the germline V gene, CDR1 is PRHDT and CDR2 is FYEKMQ (reference sequence). Trimming cost V 5 bases and J 1 base; bases outside gene matches: 3. The CDR3 contains 14 residues. The CDR3 DNA reads TGTGCCAGCAGCGGGCTAGCGGGGTCCTACGAGCAGTACTTC. Its protein is CASSGLAGSYEQYF.

CDR3 DNA sequence: TGCGCCAGCAGCTCACGACTAGCGGGGGACCCTTACAATGAGCAGTTCTTC. This sequence encodes CASSSRLAGDPYNEQFF. This sequence joins TRBV4-1 and TRBJ2-1, with TRBD2 identical over 12 bases. Unmatched junction bases numbered 9, after V lost 5 bases and J lost 4 bases. Looked up from germline, CDR1 is MGHRA and CDR2 is YSYEKL. The CDR3 length is 17 residues.

The rearrangement uses TRBV7-2 and TRBJ2-1; a weak D match, TRBD2 (5 bases). Germline V CDR1 and CDR2: SGHTA, FQGNSA. Trimming took 3 bases from V and 0 from J, leaving 15 bases between them. The CDR3 is made up of 17 amino acids. CDR3 in amino acids: CASSFDLAHRSYNEQFF. DNA of the CDR3: TGTGCCAGCAGCTTTGATCTAGCACACCGCTCCTACAATGAGCAGTTCTTC.

CDR3 bases: TGTGCCAGCAGTGCCGGACTAGCGGGGGAAACCGGAATCTACGAGCAGTACTTC. Translating gives CASSAGLAGETGIYEQYF. This chain connects TRBV27 to TRBJ2-7; TRBD2 aligns across 13 bases. CDR1 and CDR2 from the germline V gene are MNHEY and SMNVEV (reference sequence). The CDR3 has 18 amino acids. V trimming: 5 bases; J trimming: 3 bases; junction bases outside the gene matches: 13.